These 30 T cell receptor beta chains were all obtained from the same sample, sequenced in a study of CD8+ T cells in alopecia areata. Treatment of the sample: oral pan-JAK inhibitor, 5-10 mg twice daily. cDNA prepared by RNA extraction and subsequent reverse transcription served as the template for sequencing. Clones were read by immunoSEQ multiplex PCR, and TCRdb kept only the in-frame ones, dropping some. The sample includes hundreds of thousands of clones, about 60% of them seen just once. Sample: CD4+ T cells sorted from blood, taken around week 53, from a patient treated with tofacitinib. Receptors were obtained from a human donor with alopecia areata.

V gene TRBV29-1 combines with J gene TRBJ2-2; D gene uncertain. The CDR3 has 11 residues. CDR1 is SQVTM and CDR2 is ANQGSEA in the germline V gene. V shed 5 bases and J shed 3 bases, with 4 bases lying between them. DNA of the CDR3: TGCAGCGTTAGGCACACCGGGGAGCTGTTTTTT. It codes for CSVRHTGELFF.

The rearrangement joins TRBV11-1 to TRBJ2-5; D might be TRBD2 (6 bases). CDR1 and CDR2 from the germline V gene are SGHAT and FQDESV (reference sequence). The CDR3 covers 14 residues. The ends were cut back, 5 bases at V and 0 bases at J, with 10 bases in the middle. CDR3 DNA: TGTGCCAGCAGCATTGGAGGGTACCAAGAGACCCAGTACTTC. As protein: CASSIGGYQETQYF.

This chain connects TRBV2 to TRBJ1-6, with D uncertain. Deletions cut 3 bases from V and 8 bases from J, with 14 bases between. The V gene's germline CDR1 is SNHLY and CDR2 FYNNEI. CDR3 length: 15 residues. The CDR3 region is CASSEEGFGYSPLHF. The CDR3 DNA follows: TGTGCCAGCAGTGAGGAGGGCTTCGGGTATTCACCCCTCCACTTT.

The gene calls are TRBV11-1 and TRBJ2-1; 10 bases map to TRBD1. The CDR3 is made up of 14 amino acids. The germline V gene encodes CDR1 SGHAT and CDR2 FQDESV (reference sequence). V lost 8 bases and J lost 9; bases outside the gene matches: 10. CDR3 in amino acids: CASGAGQGLSEQFF. DNA for the CDR3: TGTGCCAGCGGGGCGGGACAGGGGTTAAGTGAGCAGTTCTTC. Complete variable domain (other parts from reference TRBV11-1 and TRBJ2-1): EAEVAQSPRYKITEKSQAVAFWCDPISGHATLYWYRQILGQGPELLVQFQDESVVDDSQLPKDRFSAERLKGVDSTLKIQPAELGDSAMYLCASGAGQGLSEQFFGPGTRLTVL.

This clone turned up a few times. V usage is TRBV27 and J usage is TRBJ2-7, with D possibly matching TRBD2 (5 bases). Looked up from germline, CDR1 is MNHEY and CDR2 is SMNVEV (reference sequence). Trimming shortened V by 5 bases and J by 4 bases, and 12 bases separated the two germline ends. The CDR3 runs 13 residues. CDR3: CASSPNGDYEQYF. The CDR3 DNA sequence: TGTGCCAGCAGTCCGAACGGGGATTACGAGCAGTACTTC.

Points on this clone: Additional DNA sequences in this sample encode the identical CDR3. The gene calls are TRBV5-1 and TRBJ2-6; tentative D call: TRBD1 (5 bases). The CDR3 length is 15 residues. CDR1 and CDR2 (germline): SGHRS, YFSETQ. V was trimmed by 4 bases and J by 0 bases, leaving 8 bases between them. CDR3 coding DNA: TGCGCCAGCAGCCTTGACAGCTCTGGGGCCAACGTCCTGACTTTC. Its translation: CASSLDSSGANVLTF.

This chain uses TRBV30 with TRBJ1-1; D is unresolved. The V end was cut by 8 bases, the J end by 0 bases, with 7 bases between. CDR3 size: 11 residues. Germline CDR1 and CDR2: GTSNPN and SVGIG (reference sequence). The CDR3 region is CARRLNTEAFF. The DNA for the CDR3 is TGTGCCCGAAGACTGAACACTGAAGCTTTCTTT. The whole variable domain, filled in from reference TRBV30 and TRBJ1-1, reads SQTIHQWPATLVQPVGSPLSLECTVEGTSNPNLYWYRQAAGRGLQLLFYSVGIGQISSEVPQNLSASRPQDRQFILSSKKLLLSDSGFYLCARRLNTEAFFGQGTRLTVV.

The rearrangement joins TRBV5-6 to TRBJ2-3, with 12 bases lining up with TRBD2. J was trimmed by 2 bases and V by 0 bases; bases with no gene match: 1. In germline, CDR1 is SGHDT, CDR2 YYEEEE. The CDR3 is 16 amino acids. CDR3 nucleotides: TGTGCCAGCAGCTTGGGACTAGCGGGGGCCACAGATACGCAGTATTTT. Translation gives CASSLGLAGATDTQYF.

The gene calls are TRBV2 and TRBJ2-7; no definite D call. CDR1 is SNHLY, CDR2 FYNNEI, per germline. Trimming removed 6 bases from V and 1 base from J, with 13 bases in between. The CDR3 is made up of 14 amino acids. The CDR3 sequence is CASSPRRASYEQYF. CDR3 in DNA: TGTGCCAGCAGCCCGAGACGGGCTTCCTACGAGCAGTACTTC.

The chain links TRBV27 to TRBJ1-2; perhaps TRBD1 as D (6 bases). Germline CDR1 MNHEY, CDR2 SMNVEV (reference sequence). V was trimmed by 10 bases and J by 4 bases, leaving 10 bases between them. The CDR3 has 11 residues. DNA of the CDR3: TGTGCCACCACAGGGCCCTATGGCTACACCTTC. Translation: CATTGPYGYTF.

CDR3 nucleotides: TGTGCCAGCAGTTTTAGTGGGACAGATAATGAAAAACTGTTTTTT. Protein: CASSFSGTDNEKLFF. The gene calls are TRBV27 and TRBJ1-4; 7 nucleotides align to TRBD1. Germline-derived CDR1 and CDR2 are MNHEY and SMNVEV (reference sequence). The CDR3 has 15 amino acids. The trim removed 3 bases at V and 4 bases at J, leaving 5 bases unmatched.

V usage is TRBV27 and J usage is TRBJ2-6; D ambiguous. The CDR3 has 13 amino acids. Between the trimmed V and J ends, which lost 6 bases and 2 bases, there was a span of 5 bases. Germline V gene data show CDR1 as MNHEY and CDR2 as SMNVEV (reference sequence). The CDR3 DNA is TGTGCCAGCAGAATCCCTGGGGCCAACGTCCTGACTTTC. Its protein product is CASRIPGANVLTF.

This clone was found many times. The rearrangement joins TRBV4-3 to TRBJ2-3; 11 bases fit TRBD2. V shed 3 bases and J 7 bases; nucleotides not matched to a gene: 12. CDR1 and CDR2 (germline): LGHNA, YSLEER. The CDR3 loop spans 17 amino acids. CDR3 sequence reads: CASSHMTSGVQGNTQYF. The DNA of the CDR3 is TGCGCCAGCAGCCACATGACTAGCGGGGTTCAGGGGAATACGCAGTATTTT.

In its sample, this clone was seen a few times. The chain links TRBV29-1 to TRBJ2-1, with 10 bases that match TRBD2. Germline V lookup: CDR1 SQVTM, CDR2 ANQGSEA. The CDR3 extends over 18 amino acids. V was pared by 4 bases and J by 0 bases, with 12 bases of the junction left unmatched. The CDR3 region is CSVGRGASGGDSYNEQFF. For the CDR3, the DNA is TGCAGCGTTGGCCGCGGGGCTAGCGGGGGCGACTCCTACAATGAGCAGTTCTTC.

The gene calls are TRBV2 and TRBJ1-6, with D perhaps matching TRBD1 (5 bases). The CDR3 totals 14 residues. Looked up from germline, CDR1 is SNHLY and CDR2 is FYNNEI. V shed 8 bases and J shed 10 bases, with 18 bases lying between them. The CDR3 reads CASGAKQFSSPLHF. DNA of the CDR3: TGTGCCAGCGGGGCGAAACAGTTCAGCTCACCCCTCCACTTT.

The sample holds a few counts of this clone. CDR3 in amino acids: CASSLEGPLFGNTIYF. DNA for the CDR3: TGTGCCAGCTCACTTGAAGGACCATTGTTTGGAAACACCATATATTTT. The chain joins TRBV18 to TRBJ1-3; unclear D gene. V was clipped by 4 bases and J by 3 bases, with 16 bases between them. The germline V gene has CDR1 KGHSH and CDR2 LQKENI. The CDR3 is made up of 16 amino acids. The variable domain in full, completed from reference TRBV18 and TRBJ1-3, reads NAGVMQNPRHLVRRRGQEARLRCSPMKGHSHVYWYRQLPEEGLKFMVYLQKENIIDESGMPKERFSAEFPKEGPSILRIQQVVRGDSAAYFCASSLEGPLFGNTIYFGEGSWLTVV.

The V call is TRBV5-6, the J call TRBJ1-1; D not resolved. Germline values: CDR1 SGHDT, CDR2 YYEEEE. The germline V and J ends were trimmed by 4 bases and 0 bases, with 10 bases remaining between them. The CDR3 covers 14 residues. The chain's CDR3 is CASSRPVLNTEAFF. CDR3 nucleotide sequence: TGTGCCAGCAGCCGCCCTGTGTTGAACACTGAAGCTTTCTTT.

This rearrangement joins TRBV9 to TRBJ2-1; D remains unclear. Germline V gives CDR1 SGDLS, CDR2 YYNGEE. V shed 0 bases and J shed 3 bases, with 13 bases lying between them. This CDR3 spans 16 amino acids. CDR3 residues: CASSVDATVLYNEQFF. The CDR3 DNA sequence: TGTGCCAGCAGCGTAGATGCTACCGTCCTCTACAATGAGCAGTTCTTC.

V usage is TRBV7-2 and J usage is TRBJ2-6; no clear D gene. CDR1 is SGHTA, CDR2 FQGNSA, per germline. Between the trimmed V and J ends, which lost 5 bases and 0 bases, there was a span of 5 bases. The CDR3 contains 14 residues. The CDR3 region is CASSGISGANVLTF. CDR3 bases: TGTGCCAGCAGCGGTATCTCTGGGGCCAACGTCCTGACTTTC.

V and J are TRBV6-6 and TRBJ2-7, with a possible D match to TRBD1 (6 bases). V dropped 2 bases and J dropped 9 bases, with 11 bases sitting between them. The CDR3 runs 12 residues. Germline V gives CDR1 MNHNY, CDR2 SVGAGI (reference sequence). The CDR3 sequence: CASSYGTRTQYF. In DNA, the CDR3 is TGTGCCAGCAGTTACGGGACAAGAACGCAGTACTTC.

The chain couples TRBV5-1 to TRBJ1-4, with 7 bases aligning to TRBD1. V trimming: 0 bases; J trimming: 4 bases; junction bases outside the gene matches: 6. The V gene's germline CDR1 is SGHRS and CDR2 YFSETQ. CDR3 length: 16 amino acids. The CDR3 protein is CASSLVRGQSNEKLFF. CDR3 coding DNA: TGCGCCAGCAGCTTGGTCAGGGGACAGAGTAATGAAAAACTGTTTTTT.

V is TRBV2 and J is TRBJ2-5; 8 bases are shared with TRBD1. From germline, CDR1 is SNHLY and CDR2 FYNNEI. Trimming took 4 bases from V and 2 from J; bases not matched to a gene: 6. This CDR3 region has 15 residues. The CDR3 sequence: CASSARTGLQETQYF. The CDR3 DNA is TGTGCCAGCAGTGCCCGGACAGGGCTACAAGAGACCCAGTACTTC.

The rearrangement links TRBV7-8 to TRBJ1-6; D might be TRBD1 (5 bases). Germline lookup yields CDR1 SGHVS and CDR2 FQNEAQ. This CDR3 has 16 amino acids. Trimming took 1 base from V and 10 from J, leaving 17 bases between them. Written as DNA, the CDR3 is TGTGCCAGCAGCTTAGTGGTCCAGGGAGGATTCTCACCCCTCCACTTT. Its translation: CASSLVVQGGFSPLHF. The whole variable domain, remainder taken from reference TRBV7-8 and TRBJ1-6, is GAGVSQSPRYKVAKRGQDVALRCDPISGHVSLFWYQQALGQGPEFLTYFQNEAQLDKSGLPSDRFFAERPEGSVSTLKIQRTQQEDSAVYLCASSLVVQGGFSPLHFGNGTRLTVT.

This rearrangement joins TRBV30 to TRBJ1-6; a weak D match, TRBD1 (5 bases). V was cut by 4 bases and J by 8 bases, with 21 bases left in between. The germline gives CDR1 GTSNPN, CDR2 SVGIG (reference sequence). This CDR3 contains 16 residues. The CDR3 protein is CAWNPNPTVLYSPLHF. In DNA, the CDR3 is TGTGCCTGGAACCCCAATCCGACAGTGCTGTATTCACCCCTCCACTTT. Filled out from reference TRBV30 and TRBJ1-6, the complete variable domain reads SQTIHQWPATLVQPVGSPLSLECTVEGTSNPNLYWYRQAAGRGLQLLFYSVGIGQISSEVPQNLSASRPQDRQFILSSKKLLLSDSGFYLCAWNPNPTVLYSPLHFGNGTRLTVT.

This clone was found a few times. V and J are TRBV29-1 and TRBJ1-1; the D gene is possibly TRBD1 (6 bases). The germline V and J ends were trimmed by 1 base and 3 bases, with 18 bases remaining between them. Germline lookup yields CDR1 SQVTM and CDR2 ANQGSEA. The CDR3 runs 16 residues. The CDR3 region has the DNA TGCAGCGTTGAAGTAAGCGGGGGCGGCCCTTACACTGAAGCTTTCTTT. It is translated as CSVEVSGGGPYTEAFF.

The chain recombines TRBV18 with TRBJ2-5; D is undetermined. CDR1 is KGHSH, CDR2 LQKENI, per germline. The V gene lost 3 bases and the J gene lost 5 bases, with 19 bases spanning the gap. CDR3 size: 16 residues. The CDR3: CASSPVGSSQGETQYF. The CDR3 DNA reads as TGTGCCAGCTCACCCGTGGGGTCATCTCAAGGGGAGACCCAGTACTTC.

This clone was seen a handful of times. This sequence joins TRBV29-1 and TRBJ2-3; no clear D. The CDR3 is 13 amino acids. Trimming removed 4 bases at V and 0 bases at J, with 8 bases between. Germline V lookup: CDR1 SQVTM, CDR2 ANQGSEA. The CDR3 is CSVGAFSTDTQYF. CDR3 coding DNA: TGCAGCGTTGGTGCGTTTAGCACAGATACGCAGTATTTT.

This chain uses TRBV2 with TRBJ2-7, with 8 positions matching TRBD1. Losses at the gene ends were 5 bases for V and 4 bases for J; bases not matched to a gene: 1. The CDR3 loop spans 12 amino acids. Germline V gene lookup returns CDR1 SNHLY and CDR2 FYNNEI. CDR3 DNA: TGTGCCAGCAGTTGGACAGGGTACGAGCAGTACTTC. This gives the protein CASSWTGYEQYF.

The chain is built from TRBV30 and TRBJ2-7, with D maybe TRBD1 (6 bases). Trimming removed 7 bases at V and 1 base at J, with 11 bases between. There are 12 residues in the CDR3. CDR1 is GTSNPN and CDR2 is SVGIG in the germline V gene (reference sequence). CDR3 bases: TGTGCCTTCAGGGGCGGGTCCTACGAGCAGTACTTC. It specifies CAFRGGSYEQYF.

V is TRBV25-1 and J is TRBJ1-6; a weak D match, TRBD1 (5 bases). Trimming took off 6 bases at V and 5 bases at J, with 14 bases between the two ends. This CDR3 has 15 residues. The germline V gene encodes CDR1 MGHDK and CDR2 SYGVNS. The DNA for the CDR3 is TGTGCCAGCAGAAATCCGGGACTAGATAATTCACCCCTCCACTTT. The encoded protein is CASRNPGLDNSPLHF.